The table lists the clone carrying this TCR beta chain with a few counts. The sample originates from a study of blood T cell repertoires in COVID-19. The overall study: The study drew acute and convalescent COVID-19 samples from the United States, Italy and Spain.

How the authors handled the data: Estimation of nucleated cell counts was performed using reference gene primer amplification. Here immunoSEQ multiplex PCR was the method, and the copy in TCRdb shows in-frame clones only, minus some. That table furnishes V, J and clone size, whereas the DNA furnished D and trimming. This sample has some 57,000 clones, with 85% to 90% found just once. V shed 4 bases and J 10 bases; nucleotides not matched to a gene: 4. The CDR3 length is 13 residues. The germline gives CDR1 LGHDT, CDR2 YNNKEL (reference sequence). Sequencing input: peripheral blood. This receptor was identified in a human donor in a cohort sampled during active COVID-19. The rearrangement joins TRBV3-1 (or the pseudogene TRBV3-2) to TRBJ1-1, with TRBD1 identical over 12 bases. In DNA form, the CDR3 reads TGTGCCAGCAGCCGACCGGGACAGGGGGCAGCTTTCTTT. This gives the protein CASSRPGQGAAFF.